This is a list of T cell receptor beta chains from one sample in a study of T cell responses to AZD1222 COVID-19 vaccine. Using immunoSEQ multiplex PCR, the repertoire was profiled, and TCRdb retains in-frame clones only, with some absent. The sample lists roughly 120,000 clones, 85% to 90% occurring once. The starting material was peripheral blood, obtained on day 0 of AZD1222 vaccination. The receptors shown here come from an adult in good health. CDR3s include the opening cysteine and the closing phenylalanine or tryptophan. The D gene is left open where the match is weak. Clone size is given for some rows only: seen once, a few or many times, or a class if the clone is expanded.

d_call	clone_size	v_call	cdr3_length	j_call	cdr3_nt	cdr3_aa
TRBD2	-	TRBV6-5	15	TRBJ2-7	TGTGCCAGCACCTCTGCGGGGGGCGCCTCGTACGAGCAGTACTTC	CASTSAGGASYEQYF
-	-	TRBV6-5	14	TRBJ1-2	TGTGCCAGCAGTTACCAACAGGGTCTCAATGGCTACACCTTC	CASSYQQGLNGYTF
-	-	TRBV19	14	TRBJ2-2	TGTGCCAGTAGTCAGGTGGGAAACACCGGGGAGCTGTTTTTT	CASSQVGNTGELFF
-	-	TRBV9	14	TRBJ2-7	TGTGCCAGCAGCGTAGCCCCAGGGGCCTACGAGCAGTACTTC	CASSVAPGAYEQYF
-	-	TRBV6-5	15	TRBJ1-2	TGTGCCAGCAGTAGCCTTAGGGGGGTGAACTATGGCTACACCTTC	CASSSLRGVNYGYTF
-	-	TRBV6-5	14	TRBJ1-1	TGTGCCAGCCTTAAGGGGGGAAGGAGCGCTGAAGCTTTCTTT	CASLKGGRSAEAFF
-	-	TRBV27	12	TRBJ1-2	TGTGCCAGCAGTTTAAGGGGTCATGGCTACACCTTC	CASSLRGHGYTF
TRBD2	-	TRBV28	15	TRBJ2-7	TGTGCCAGCAGTTCGGGGGGGGCAGGGACCTACGAGCAGTACTTC	CASSSGGAGTYEQYF
TRBD2	-	TRBV3-1/TRBV3-2	16	TRBJ2-5	TGTGCCAGCAGCCAAGCAGGACTAGCGGCACAAGAGACCCAGTACTTC	CASSQAGLAAQETQYF
TRBD2	-	TRBV29-1	15	TRBJ2-1	TGCAGCGTTGACCCTACTAGCGGGAGATTAAATGAGCAGTTCTTC	CSVDPTSGRLNEQFF
TRBD1	-	TRBV10-1	14	TRBJ1-6	TGCGCCAGCGGACCGGGACAGGGTAATTCACCCCTCCACTTT	CASGPGQGNSPLHF
-	-	TRBV12-3/TRBV12-4	13	TRBJ1-1	TGTGCCAGCAGTCCCCCGGAGAACACTGAAGCTTTCTTT	CASSPPENTEAFF
-	-	TRBV2	15	TRBJ2-3	TGTGCCAGCAGTGATCTACTAGCCGGCACAGATACGCAGTATTTT	CASSDLLAGTDTQYF
-	-	TRBV7-8	13	TRBJ1-6	TGTGCCAGCAGCTCCAGGACAGACTCACCCCTCCACTTT	CASSSRTDSPLHF
TRBD2	once	TRBV2	18	TRBJ2-6	TGTGCCAGCAGTGAATGGGTAGCGGGGGGCTCTGGGGCCAACGTCCTGACTTTC	CASSEWVAGGSGANVLTF
TRBD2	-	TRBV2	14	TRBJ2-7	TGTGCCAGCAGTGGGGGGGCTAGCGGGTACGAGCAGTACTTC	CASSGGASGYEQYF
-	-	TRBV6-5	11	TRBJ1-1	TGTGCCAGCAGCGTAACTGGTGAAGCTTTCTTT	CASSVTGEAFF
TRBD1	-	TRBV28	14	TRBJ2-2	TGTGCCAGCACCCGGACAGGGGCGCCCGGGGAGCTGTTTTTT	CASTRTGAPGELFF
-	-	TRBV5-1	15	TRBJ2-1	TGCGCCAGCAGCTTGGAACACAGCTCCTACAATGAGCAGTTCTTC	CASSLEHSSYNEQFF
TRBD1	-	TRBV5-8	17	TRBJ1-2	TGTGCCAGCAGCCCACCGGGACAGGGATCCTCTAACTATGGCTACACCTTC	CASSPPGQGSSNYGYTF
TRBD2	-	TRBV19	21	TRBJ2-1	TGTGCCAGTAATGGCCCAGCCAAGAGGCTTACGAAGCGGGAGACCTACAATGAGCAGTTCTTC	CASNGPAKRLTKRETYNEQFF
-	-	TRBV30	14	TRBJ1-6	TGTGCCCGGACAGCGTCCGGGAGAAATTCACCCCTCCACTTT	CARTASGRNSPLHF
-	-	TRBV2	14	TRBJ1-2	TGTGCCAGCACCCCCGGGCAGGGAACGGGTGGCTACACCTTC	CASTPGQGTGGYTF
TRBD1	-	TRBV7-9	14	TRBJ2-5	TGTGCCAGCAGCTCCTGGACAGGACAAGAGACCCAGTACTTC	CASSSWTGQETQYF
TRBD2	-	TRBV3-1/TRBV3-2	14	TRBJ2-7	TGTGCCAGCAGCCCCGCTAGCGGAACCTACGAGCAGTACTTC	CASSPASGTYEQYF
-	-	TRBV13	13	TRBJ2-7	TGTGCCAGCAGCTTAGACTCCTCGGAGGAGCAGTACTTC	CASSLDSSEEQYF
TRBD2	-	TRBV7-8	15	TRBJ2-5	TGTGCCAGCAGTGGGACTAGCGGGAGTTTTGAGACCCAGTACTTC	CASSGTSGSFETQYF